A selection of T cell receptor beta chains follows, all from one sample in a study of cytotoxic CD8 clonotypes in ibrutinib-treated CLL. Sequenced by immunoSEQ multiplex PCR; TCRdb stores in-frame clones only, minus some. The sample contains some 150,000 clones, around three quarters of which appear only once. The material sequenced was PBMCs, taken after 12 months of ibrutinib treatment. Source of these receptors: a human donor with chronic lymphocytic leukemia. Both conserved end residues are part of each CDR3. Fields, in order: V gene, D gene, J gene, clone size, CDR3 protein, CDR3 DNA. D genes are given only for firm matches. Size tells how often a clone was seen (once, few, many) or the class of an expanded clone, and some rows leave it out.

>TRBV5-1|TRBD2|TRBJ2-1|.
CASSLGREVHEQFF
TGCGCCAGCAGCTTGGGGCGGGAGGTGCATGAGCAGTTCTTC
>TRBV5-1|TRBD2|TRBJ2-1|.
CASSPPGTSGSGEQFF
TGCGCCAGCAGCCCACCGGGGACTAGCGGGAGTGGTGAGCAGTTCTTC
>TRBV4-3|.|TRBJ1-1|.
CASSQEGQLYTEAFF
TGCGCCAGCAGCCAAGAAGGACAGCTTTACACTGAAGCTTTCTTT
>TRBV19|.|TRBJ2-2|.
CASSTKTNLPELFAGELFF
TGTGCCAGTAGTACGAAGACGAACCTCCCTGAGCTATTCGCCGGGGAGCTGTTTTTT
>TRBV15|.|TRBJ2-3|.
CATSRDYTDTQYF
TGTGCCACCAGCAGAGACTACACAGATACGCAGTATTTT
>TRBV9|.|TRBJ2-2|once
CASSVRGRAAGELFF
TGTGCCAGCAGCGTCCGGGGACGGGCGGCCGGGGAGCTGTTTTTT
>TRBV7-9|TRBD1|TRBJ2-1|once
CASSPTGGPLRDEQFF
TGTGCCAGCAGCCCCACAGGGGGGCCATTACGGGATGAGCAGTTCTTC
>TRBV7-2|.|TRBJ2-4|.
CASSLGGLAKNIQYF
TGTGCCAGCTCTCTGGGGGGCCTCGCCAAAAACATTCAGTACTTC
>TRBV19|TRBD1|TRBJ2-3|.
CASSQGASGLDTQYF
TGTGCCAGTAGTCAGGGGGCAAGCGGGTTAGATACGCAGTATTTT
>TRBV7-8|.|TRBJ1-5|.
CASSLIGTHQHF
TGTGCCAGCAGCTTAATAGGGACGCACCAGCATTTT
>TRBV6-6|TRBD1|TRBJ1-3|.
CASSIYRGAGGNTIYF
TGTGCCAGCAGTATATACAGGGGCGCTGGAGGAAACACCATATATTTT
>TRBV7-9|.|TRBJ2-2|few
CASSFNMNTGELFF
TGTGCCAGCAGCTTCAACATGAACACCGGGGAGCTGTTTTTT
>TRBV12-5|.|TRBJ1-2|.
CASGPSYFSGGYTF
TGTGCTAGTGGTCCCAGCTACTTTTCTGGTGGCTACACCTTC
>TRBV28|.|TRBJ1-5|.
CASSRRDTPSNQPQHF
TGTGCCAGCAGCCGCCGGGACACTCCGAGCAATCAGCCCCAGCATTTT
>TRBV7-9|.|TRBJ1-1|few
CASSYWGAQKVNTEAFF
TGTGCCAGCAGCTACTGGGGGGCGCAGAAGGTGAACACTGAAGCTTTCTTT
>TRBV27|.|TRBJ1-5|.
CASSFRSNQPQHF
TGTGCCAGCAGTTTTCGCAGCAATCAGCCCCAGCATTTT
>TRBV30|.|TRBJ2-7|.
CAWDGISYEQYF
TGTGCCTGGGACGGAATCTCCTACGAGCAGTACTTC
>TRBV7-9|.|TRBJ2-7|.
CASSSDGPYEQYF
TGTGCCAGCAGCTCCGACGGGCCCTACGAGCAGTACTTC
>TRBV5-6|.|TRBJ2-7|few
CASSSTGISWEQYF
TGTGCCAGCAGCTCCACAGGGATCTCGTGGGAGCAGTACTTC
>TRBV9|TRBD1|TRBJ1-4|.
CASSVSGTGGEKLFF
TGTGCCAGCAGCGTCTCCGGGACAGGCGGGGAAAAACTGTTTTTT
>TRBV20-1|.|TRBJ2-1|.
CSAPRHNEQFF
TGCAGTGCTCCTCGCCACAATGAGCAGTTCTTC
>TRBV15|.|TRBJ2-7|once
CATSRGSLKRRDGAYEQYF
TGTGCCACCAGCAGAGGCAGCCTTAAACGCCGGGACGGCGCCTACGAGCAGTACTTC